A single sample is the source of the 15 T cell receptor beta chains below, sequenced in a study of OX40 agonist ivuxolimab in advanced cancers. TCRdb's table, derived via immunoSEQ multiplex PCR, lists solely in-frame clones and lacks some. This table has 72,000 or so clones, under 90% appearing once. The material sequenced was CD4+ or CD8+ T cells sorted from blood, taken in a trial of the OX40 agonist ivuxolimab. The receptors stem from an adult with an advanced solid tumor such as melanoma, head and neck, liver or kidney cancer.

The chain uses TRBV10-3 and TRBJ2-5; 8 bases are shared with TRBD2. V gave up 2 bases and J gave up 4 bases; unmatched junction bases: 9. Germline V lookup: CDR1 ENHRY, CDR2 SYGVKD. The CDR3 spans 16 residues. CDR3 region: CAISETKRGLGETQYF. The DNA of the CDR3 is TGTGCCATCAGTGAGACTAAGCGGGGGCTGGGAGAGACCCAGTACTTC.

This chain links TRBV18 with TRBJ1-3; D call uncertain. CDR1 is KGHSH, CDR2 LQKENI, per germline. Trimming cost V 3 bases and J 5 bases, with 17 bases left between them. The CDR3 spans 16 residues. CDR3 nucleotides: TGTGCCAGCTCACCCCTTGTATCCTCTGGGAGAAACACCATATATTTT. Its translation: CASSPLVSSGRNTIYF. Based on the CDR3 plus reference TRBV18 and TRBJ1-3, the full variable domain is NAGVMQNPRHLVRRRGQEARLRCSPMKGHSHVYWYRQLPEEGLKFMVYLQKENIIDESGMPKERFSAEFPKEGPSILRIQQVVRGDSAAYFCASSPLVSSGRNTIYFGEGSWLTVV.

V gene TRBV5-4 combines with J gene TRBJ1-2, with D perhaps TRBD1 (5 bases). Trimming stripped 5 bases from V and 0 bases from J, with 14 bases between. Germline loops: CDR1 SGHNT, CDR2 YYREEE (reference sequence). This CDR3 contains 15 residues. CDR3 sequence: CASRDGGGSNYGYTF. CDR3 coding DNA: TGTGCCAGCAGGGACGGGGGGGGATCTAACTATGGCTACACCTTC.

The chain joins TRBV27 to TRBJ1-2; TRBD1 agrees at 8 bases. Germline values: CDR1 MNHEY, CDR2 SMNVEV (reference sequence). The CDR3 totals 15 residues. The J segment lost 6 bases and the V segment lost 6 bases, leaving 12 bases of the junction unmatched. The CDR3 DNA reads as TGTGCCAGCAGGCGACAATACAGGGGGGCCGATGGCTACACCTTC. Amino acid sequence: CASRRQYRGADGYTF.

Written as DNA, the CDR3 is TGCGCCAGCAGCTTTGACTCCCCGGTCGATACGCAGTATTTT. It yields the protein CASSFDSPVDTQYF. The V and J genes are TRBV5-1 and TRBJ2-3; D is unresolved. V lost 2 bases and J lost 6, with 13 bases in between. From germline, CDR1 is SGHRS and CDR2 YFSETQ. There are 14 residues in the CDR3.

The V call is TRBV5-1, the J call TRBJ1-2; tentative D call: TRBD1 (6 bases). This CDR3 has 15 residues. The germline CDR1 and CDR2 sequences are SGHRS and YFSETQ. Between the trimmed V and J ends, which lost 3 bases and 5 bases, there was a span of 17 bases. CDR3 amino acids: CASSSQDRRGYGYTF. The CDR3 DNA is TGCGCCAGCAGCTCGCAGGACAGACGGGGGTATGGCTACACCTTC.

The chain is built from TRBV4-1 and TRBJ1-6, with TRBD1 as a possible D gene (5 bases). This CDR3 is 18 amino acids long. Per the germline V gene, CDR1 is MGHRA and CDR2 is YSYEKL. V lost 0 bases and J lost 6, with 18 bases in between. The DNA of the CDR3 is TGCGCCAGCAGCCAAGATGGGGCGGGGGTGTCCCTTAATTCACCCCTCCACTTT. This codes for CASSQDGAGVSLNSPLHF.

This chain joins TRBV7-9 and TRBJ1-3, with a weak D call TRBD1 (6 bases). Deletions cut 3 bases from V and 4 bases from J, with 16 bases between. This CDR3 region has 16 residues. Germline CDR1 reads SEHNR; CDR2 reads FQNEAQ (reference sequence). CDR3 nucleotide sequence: TGTGCCAGCAGCTTTTCGGGGGGCGTACCGGGAAACACCATATATTTT. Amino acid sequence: CASSFSGGVPGNTIYF.

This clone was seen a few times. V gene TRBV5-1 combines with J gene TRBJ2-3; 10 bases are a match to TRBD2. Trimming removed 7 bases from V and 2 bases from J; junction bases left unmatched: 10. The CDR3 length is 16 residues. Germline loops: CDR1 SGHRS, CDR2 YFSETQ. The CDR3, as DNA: TGCGCCAGCCGCAGGACTAGCGGAGGCCCCACAGATACGCAGTATTTT. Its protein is CASRRTSGGPTDTQYF.

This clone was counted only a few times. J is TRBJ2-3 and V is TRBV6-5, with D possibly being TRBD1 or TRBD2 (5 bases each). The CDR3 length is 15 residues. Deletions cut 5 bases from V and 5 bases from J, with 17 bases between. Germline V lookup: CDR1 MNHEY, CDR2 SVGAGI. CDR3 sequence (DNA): TGTGCCAGCAGTCGCTCCGGGGCCCCACGAGATACGCAGTATTTT. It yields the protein CASSRSGAPRDTQYF.

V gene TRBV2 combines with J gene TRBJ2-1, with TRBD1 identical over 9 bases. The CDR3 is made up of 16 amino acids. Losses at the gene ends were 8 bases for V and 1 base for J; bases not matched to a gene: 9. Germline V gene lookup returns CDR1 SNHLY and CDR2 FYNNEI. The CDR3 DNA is TGTGCCAGCCTTGAACAGGGGGCGAGGTCCTACAATGAGCAGTTCTTC. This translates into CASLEQGARSYNEQFF.

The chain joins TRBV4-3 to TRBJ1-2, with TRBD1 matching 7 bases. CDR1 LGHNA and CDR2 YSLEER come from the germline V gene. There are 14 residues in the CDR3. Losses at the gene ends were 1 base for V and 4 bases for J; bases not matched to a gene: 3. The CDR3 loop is CASSQVRGPYGYTF. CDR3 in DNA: TGCGCCAGCAGCCAAGTGAGGGGGCCCTATGGCTACACCTTC.

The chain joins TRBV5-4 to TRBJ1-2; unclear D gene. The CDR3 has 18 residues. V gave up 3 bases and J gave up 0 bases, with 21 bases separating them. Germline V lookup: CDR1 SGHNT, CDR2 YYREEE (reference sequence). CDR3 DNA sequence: TGTGCCAGCAGCTCCATAAGCCCACGGGGTTCCTCTAACTATGGCTACACCTTC. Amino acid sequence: CASSSISPRGSSNYGYTF.

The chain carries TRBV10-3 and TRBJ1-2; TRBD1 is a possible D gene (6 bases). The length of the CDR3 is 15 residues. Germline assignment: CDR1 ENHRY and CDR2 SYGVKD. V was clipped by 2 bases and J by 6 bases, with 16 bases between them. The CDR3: CAISEQNRVGDGYTF. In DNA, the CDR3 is TGTGCCATCAGTGAGCAGAACAGGGTTGGGGATGGCTACACCTTC.

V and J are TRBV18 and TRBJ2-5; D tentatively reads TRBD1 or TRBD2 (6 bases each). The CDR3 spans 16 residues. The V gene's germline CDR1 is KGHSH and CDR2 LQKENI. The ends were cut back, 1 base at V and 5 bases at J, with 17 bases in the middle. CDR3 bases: TGTGCCAGCTCACCACGGCCCGGGGGCAGTCAGGAGACCCAGTACTTC. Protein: CASSPRPGGSQETQYF.